One and the same sample provided the 31 T cell receptor beta chains below, sequenced in a study of identical twins. TCRdb analysed the 5' RACE reads with MiXCR anew, one entry per CDR3 protein. The sample consists of about 920,000 distinct CDR3 sequences, approximately 13% of them appearing once. The data also belong to a second study, concerning yellow fever vaccine responses in identical twins.

The sample consisted of PBMCs. The receptors here all came from a woman under 30 in good health.

This clonotype was recorded many times. The junction shows a germline mismatch at one end, possibly a read error. CDR3 residues: CASSLDRGTYEQYF. Here the CDR3 DNA reads TGTGCCAGCAGTTTGGACAGGGGTACGTACGAGCAGTACTTC. This chain links TRBV5-6 with TRBJ2-7, with 9 bases lining up with TRBD1. Germline V gene lookup returns CDR1 SGHDT and CDR2 YYEEEE. The CDR3 consists of 14 residues. Looking up the rest from reference TRBV5-6 and TRBJ2-7 gives the full variable domain: DAGVTQSPTHLIKTRGQQVTLRCSPKSGHDTVSWYQQALGQGPQFIFQYYEEEERQRGNFPDRFSGHQFPNYSSELNVNALLLGDSALYLCASSLDRGTYEQYFGPGTRLTVT.

This clonotype was found a few times. The chain combines TRBV9 with TRBJ2-1; D gene unclear. There are 16 residues in the CDR3. V was cut by 0 bases and J by 0 bases, with 10 bases left in between. The germline V gene encodes CDR1 SGDLS and CDR2 YYNGEE. The CDR3 loop is CASSVEEFYSYNEQFF. CDR3 nucleotides: TGTGCCAGCAGCGTAGAGGAGTTTTACTCCTACAATGAGCAGTTCTTC. Full variable domain (rest looked up from reference TRBV9 and TRBJ2-1): DSGVTQTPKHLITATGQRVTLRCSPRSGDLSVYWYQQSLDQGLQFLIQYYNGEERAKGNILERFSAQQFPDLHSELNLSSLELGDSALYFCASSVEEFYSYNEQFFGPGTRLTVL.

The sample holds one count of this clonotype. The CDR3 ends on some other residue instead of the conserved phenylalanine or tryptophan, so this is likely a read error. This rearrangement joins TRBV3-1 to TRBJ1-6, with D unclear. Germline CDR1 reads LGHDT; CDR2 reads YNNKEL (reference sequence). The CDR3 totals 14 residues. The V end was cut by 0 bases, the J end by 6 bases, with 6 bases between. As DNA, the CDR3 is TGTGCCAGCAGCCAAGATTTGGGTAATTCACCCCTCCACGTT. Translating gives CASSQDLGNSPLHV.

The J gene is TRBJ2-2, the V gene TRBV28; D might be TRBD2 (5 bases). Germline V gives CDR1 MDHEN, CDR2 SYDVKM. V gave up 7 bases and J gave up 5 bases, with 11 bases separating them. The CDR3 consists of 13 residues. The CDR3 DNA reads as TGTGCCAGCACCTTTCGGGATACCGGGGAGCTGTTTTTT. This translates into CASTFRDTGELFF.

There are a few counts of this clonotype. V is TRBV6-1 and J is TRBJ2-7; 10 bases line up with TRBD2. V gave up 6 bases and J gave up 2 bases; unmatched junction bases: 4. Looked up from germline, CDR1 is MNHNS and CDR2 is SASEGT. This CDR3 comprises 14 residues. The CDR3 reads CASRATSGTYEQYF. In DNA form, the CDR3 reads TGTGCCAGCAGGGCTACTAGCGGGACCTACGAGCAGTACTTC.

This clonotype was picked up a small number of times. The rearrangement joins TRBV5-1 to TRBJ2-5, with TRBD1 as a possible D gene (6 bases). The germline V and J ends were trimmed by 0 bases and 1 base, with 10 bases remaining between them. The CDR3 totals 15 residues. From germline, CDR1 is SGHRS and CDR2 YFSETQ. The CDR3 loop is CASSLVWGPQETQYF. The CDR3 DNA reads as TGCGCCAGCAGCTTGGTGTGGGGGCCCCAAGAGACCCAGTACTTC. Combining the CDR3 with reference TRBV5-1 and TRBJ2-5 gives the whole variable domain KAGVTQTPRYLIKTRGQQVTLSCSPISGHRSVSWYQQTPGQGLQFLFEYFSETQRNKGNFPGRFSGRQFSNSRSEMNVSTLELGDSALYLCASSLVWGPQETQYFGPGTRLLVL.

This clonotype occurred many times. The chain carries TRBV12-3 or TRBV12-4 and TRBJ2-1; D unresolved. The CDR3 contains 11 residues. Trimming removed 6 bases from V and 5 bases from J, with 5 bases in between. The CDR3 loop is CASSTDNEQFF. For the CDR3, the DNA is TGTGCCAGCAGCACAGACAATGAGCAGTTCTTC.

This clonotype has a handful of counts. The rearrangement uses TRBV20-1 and TRBJ2-6; no firm D call. Trimming pared 5 bases from V and 10 bases from J, leaving 9 bases between. This CDR3 is 11 amino acids long. CDR1 DFQATT and CDR2 SNEGSKA come from the germline V gene (reference sequence). CDR3 nucleotide sequence: TGCAGTGCTGGGGAAAGGAACGTCCTGACTTTC. It yields the protein CSAGERNVLTF.

This clonotype was recorded many times. Here the CDR3 reads CASSQGVQNEQYV. The CDR3 DNA is TGTGCCAGCAGCCAAGGTGTTCAGAACGAGCAGTACGTC. The gene calls are TRBV3-1 and TRBJ2-7; D not certain. The V gene's germline CDR1 is LGHDT and CDR2 YNNKEL (reference sequence). This CDR3 is built from 13 residues. Between the trimmed V and J ends, which lost 1 base and 5 bases, there was a span of 9 bases.

The V call is TRBV4-1, the J call TRBJ2-3; D may be TRBD1 or TRBD2 (5 bases each). The length of the CDR3 is 18 residues. V lost 5 bases and J lost 2, with 23 bases in between. In germline, CDR1 is MGHRA, CDR2 YSYEKL. The CDR3 sequence is CASSLFAGTNSPTDTQYF. For the CDR3, the DNA is TGCGCCAGCAGCTTATTTGCCGGGACCAACTCCCCCACAGATACGCAGTATTTT.

This clonotype was recorded at least ten times. The chain recombines TRBV12-3 or TRBV12-4 with TRBJ2-2; a possible D gene is TRBD2 (6 bases). CDR3 length: 15 residues. The V gene lost 5 bases and the J gene lost 0 bases, with 10 bases spanning the gap. The CDR3 DNA sequence: TGTGCCAGCAGTGGAGGGAGGCCGAACACCGGGGAGCTGTTTTTT. It yields the protein CASSGGRPNTGELFF.

V gene TRBV29-1 combines with J gene TRBJ2-1, with D unresolved. CDR1 and CDR2 (germline): SQVTM, ANQGSEA. This CDR3 is 12 amino acids long. Trimming took 4 bases from V and 9 from J, leaving 13 bases between them. The DNA of the CDR3 is TGCAGCGTTGTGGGTCTAAAGGTTGAGCAGTTCTTC. Translation: CSVVGLKVEQFF.

The gene calls are TRBV29-1 and TRBJ2-6, with TRBD2 as a possible D gene (5 bases). V lost 5 bases and J 0 bases, leaving 8 bases between the germline ends. The germline V gene has CDR1 SQVTM and CDR2 ANQGSEA. The CDR3 covers 14 residues. Here the CDR3 DNA reads TGCAGCGTTATAGGGAGCTCTGGGGCCAACGTCCTGACTTTC. The encoded protein is CSVIGSSGANVLTF.

This clonotype was picked up a small number of times. The CDR3 here is CASSSQSGGNEQFF. In DNA form, the CDR3 reads TGCGCCAGCAGCTCCCAATCAGGGGGAAATGAGCAGTTCTTC. The rearrangement uses TRBV5-1 and TRBJ2-1; 7 bases align to TRBD1. J lost 7 bases, V lost 3 bases, and 7 bases had no gene match. The CDR3 contains 14 residues. The germline gives CDR1 SGHRS, CDR2 YFSETQ.

This rearrangement joins TRBV20-1 to TRBJ2-2, with D hard to call. CDR1 DFQATT and CDR2 SNEGSKA come from the germline V gene (reference sequence). The CDR3 contains 14 residues. V lost 6 bases and J 1 base, leaving 12 bases between the germline ends. In nucleotides, the CDR3 is TGCAGTGCCCCAGAAGGCGGGAACACCGGGGAGCTGTTTTTT. Its translation: CSAPEGGNTGELFF.

The chain couples TRBV10-3 to TRBJ2-1, with 7 bases that match TRBD1. The CDR3 sequence is 14 residues long. From germline, CDR1 is ENHRY and CDR2 SYGVKD. Trimming cost V 2 bases and J 6 bases; bases outside gene matches: 4. The DNA for the CDR3 is TGTGCCATCAGTGAGCAGACAGGGTTCAATGAGCAGTTCTTC. It specifies CAISEQTGFNEQFF.

This clonotype was picked up a small number of times. V usage is TRBV6-2 or TRBV6-3 and J usage is TRBJ2-7, with TRBD1 matching 9 bases. The trim removed 6 bases at V and 2 bases at J, leaving 2 bases unmatched. This CDR3 comprises 13 residues. Per the germline V gene, CDR1 is MNHEY and CDR2 is SVGEGT. CDR3 coding DNA: TGTGCCAGCAGGGGACAGGGACCCTACGAGCAGTACGTC. Translated: CASRGQGPYEQYV.

This clonotype showed up many times. CDR3 amino acids: CSVGGQSTGELFF. CDR3 nucleotides: TGCAGCGTTGGTGGACAGTCCACCGGGGAGCTGTTTTTT. The genes are TRBV29-1 and TRBJ2-2; D may be TRBD1 (6 bases). The V and J ends lost 4 bases and 4 bases respectively, with 10 bases between them. From germline, CDR1 is SQVTM and CDR2 ANQGSEA. The CDR3 runs 13 residues.

The genes are TRBV24-1 and TRBJ2-2, with 9 bases matching TRBD2. V shed 5 bases and J 5 bases; nucleotides not matched to a gene: 8. The CDR3 runs to 16 residues. Germline V gives CDR1 KGHDR, CDR2 SFDVKD. The CDR3 reads CATSGAGGPETGELFF. In DNA form, the CDR3 reads TGTGCCACCAGTGGTGCGGGAGGGCCTGAAACCGGGGAGCTGTTTTTT.

This clonotype was detected only a few times. V and J are TRBV24-1 and TRBJ2-1; D may be TRBD1 or TRBD2 (5 bases each). V dropped 9 bases and J dropped 11 bases, with 13 bases sitting between them. Germline lookup yields CDR1 KGHDR and CDR2 SFDVKD. This CDR3 is built from 11 residues. CDR3 protein: CATGTGTQQFF. The CDR3 DNA reads TGTGCCACCGGCACCGGGACCCAGCAGTTCTTC.

This chain links TRBV7-8 with TRBJ2-7; 12 bases align to TRBD2. The CDR3 extends over 16 amino acids. Germline loops: CDR1 SGHVS, CDR2 FQNEAQ. Trimming at V came to 1 base and at J to 5 bases, leaving 6 bases not matched to a gene. The CDR3 nucleotides are TGTGCCAGCAGCTTAGAACTAGCGGGAGGCTCTAACGAGCAGTACTTC. Residues: CASSLELAGGSNEQYF. Full variable domain (outside the CDR3, taken from reference TRBV7-8 and TRBJ2-7): GAGVSQSPRYKVAKRGQDVALRCDPISGHVSLFWYQQALGQGPEFLTYFQNEAQLDKSGLPSDRFFAERPEGSVSTLKIQRTQQEDSAVYLCASSLELAGGSNEQYFGPGTRLTVT.

This clonotype occurred many times. The V and J genes are TRBV10-1 and TRBJ1-2; possibly TRBD1 for D (5 bases). The CDR3 sequence is 13 residues long. The V gene lost 4 bases and the J gene lost 8 bases, with 14 bases spanning the gap. Germline assignment: CDR1 WNHNN and CDR2 SYGVQD (reference sequence). The CDR3 DNA reads TGCGCCAGCAGTGTTTCGGGGACTTCGGGCTACACCTTC. Amino acids: CASSVSGTSGYTF.

V gene TRBV29-1 combines with J gene TRBJ2-7, with 12 bases identical to TRBD2. The ends lost 2 bases at V and 7 bases at J; junction bases unmatched: 6. The germline gives CDR1 SQVTM, CDR2 ANQGSEA. This CDR3 spans 14 amino acids. As DNA, the CDR3 is TGCAGCGTTGAATCTAGCGGGAGGGCTGGGGAGCAGTACTTC. Its translation: CSVESSGRAGEQYF.

This clonotype was seen a handful of times. The chain employs TRBV20-1 and TRBJ2-3; D is uncertain. This CDR3 has 14 residues. Germline loops: CDR1 DFQATT, CDR2 SNEGSKA (reference sequence). V dropped 3 bases and J dropped 4 bases, with 14 bases sitting between them. Here the CDR3 reads CSASGWIVADTQYF. The DNA for the CDR3 is TGCAGTGCTAGTGGTTGGATAGTAGCAGATACGCAGTATTTT.

This clonotype was counted many times. One end of the junction is discordant with germline, which a read error may explain. The chain employs TRBV5-1 and TRBJ2-1; D not resolved. The CDR3 consists of 14 residues. Germline CDR1 and CDR2: SGHRS and YFSETQ. The chain's CDR3 is CASSLGTVYNEQFF. The CDR3 nucleotides are TGTGCCAGCAGTTTGGGTACAGTCTACAATGAGCAGTTCTTC. The full variable domain, rest sourced from reference TRBV5-1 and TRBJ2-1, is KAGVTQTPRYLIKTRGQQVTLSCSPISGHRSVSWYQQTPGQGLQFLFEYFSETQRNKGNFPGRFSGRQFSNSRSEMNVSTLELGDSALYLCASSLGTVYNEQFFGPGTRLTVL.

The rearrangement uses TRBV20-1 and TRBJ1-1; D may be TRBD1 (5 bases). V lost 0 bases and J lost 1, with 9 bases in between. Germline V gives CDR1 DFQATT, CDR2 SNEGSKA (reference sequence). The CDR3 runs 14 residues. The chain's CDR3 is CSARDGHTNTEAFF. The CDR3 DNA reads as TGCAGTGCTAGAGATGGACACACGAACACTGAAGCTTTCTTT.

This clonotype was detected a few times. The chain joins TRBV4-1 to TRBJ2-1; 9 positions match TRBD2. V dropped 3 bases and J dropped 9; count of bases not matched to a gene: 9. This CDR3 contains 15 residues. CDR1 is MGHRA and CDR2 is YSYEKL in the germline V gene. The CDR3 sequence: CASSQLAGVGGEQFF. The CDR3, as DNA: TGCGCCAGCAGCCAGTTAGCGGGAGTTGGGGGTGAGCAGTTCTTC.

This clonotype came up a few times. This rearrangement joins TRBV9 to TRBJ2-1; the match to TRBD2 covers 14 bases. The CDR3 loop spans 16 amino acids. With 3 bases clipped from V and 8 bases from J, the junction kept 7 bases outside the gene matches. Germline V gene sequence: CDR1 SGDLS, CDR2 YYNGEE. CDR3 region: CASSAGTSGRGYEQFF. The CDR3 DNA is TGTGCCAGCAGCGCCGGGACTAGCGGGAGAGGCTATGAGCAGTTCTTC.

This sequence joins TRBV10-3 and TRBJ2-7; a possible D gene is TRBD1 (8 bases). Per the germline V gene, CDR1 is ENHRY and CDR2 is SYGVKD. The CDR3 runs to 16 residues. V lost 10 bases and J 3 bases, leaving 25 bases between the germline ends. CDR3 region: CARWDRKREGVYEQYV. CDR3 nucleotides: TGTGCCAGATGGGACAGGAAAAGGGAGGGGGTCTACGAGCAGTACGTC.

The chain employs TRBV24-1 and TRBJ2-1; TRBD2 agrees at 7 bases. V trimming: 0 bases; J trimming: 7 bases; junction bases outside the gene matches: 8. The V gene's germline CDR1 is KGHDR and CDR2 SFDVKD. CDR3 size: 16 residues. CDR3 loop: CATSDLHGEGWNEQFF. The CDR3 DNA sequence: TGTGCCACCAGTGATTTGCATGGGGAGGGGTGGAATGAGCAGTTCTTC.

This clonotype appeared a few times. V and J are TRBV5-1 and TRBJ2-5; unclear D gene. The germline CDR1 and CDR2 sequences are SGHRS and YFSETQ. The CDR3 runs to 15 residues. Deletions cut 3 bases from V and 2 bases from J, with 14 bases between. DNA of the CDR3: TGCGCCAGCAGCTGGCGCTCCCTCGGACAAGAGACCCAGTACTTC. It codes for CASSWRSLGQETQYF.